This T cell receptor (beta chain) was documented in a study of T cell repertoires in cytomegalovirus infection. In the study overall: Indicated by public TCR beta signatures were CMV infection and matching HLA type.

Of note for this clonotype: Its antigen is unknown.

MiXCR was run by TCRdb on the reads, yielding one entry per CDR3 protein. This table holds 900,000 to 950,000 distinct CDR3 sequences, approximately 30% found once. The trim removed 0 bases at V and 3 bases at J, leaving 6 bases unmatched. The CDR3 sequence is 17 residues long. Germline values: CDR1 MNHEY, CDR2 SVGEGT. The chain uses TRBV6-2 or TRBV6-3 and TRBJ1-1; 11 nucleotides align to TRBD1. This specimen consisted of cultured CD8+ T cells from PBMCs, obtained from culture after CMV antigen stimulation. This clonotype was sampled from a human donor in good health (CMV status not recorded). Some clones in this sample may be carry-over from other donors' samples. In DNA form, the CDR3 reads TGTGCCAGCAGTTACTCCCTGGACAGGGGGCTTTACACTGAAGCTTTCTTT. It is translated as CASSYSLDRGLYTEAFF.